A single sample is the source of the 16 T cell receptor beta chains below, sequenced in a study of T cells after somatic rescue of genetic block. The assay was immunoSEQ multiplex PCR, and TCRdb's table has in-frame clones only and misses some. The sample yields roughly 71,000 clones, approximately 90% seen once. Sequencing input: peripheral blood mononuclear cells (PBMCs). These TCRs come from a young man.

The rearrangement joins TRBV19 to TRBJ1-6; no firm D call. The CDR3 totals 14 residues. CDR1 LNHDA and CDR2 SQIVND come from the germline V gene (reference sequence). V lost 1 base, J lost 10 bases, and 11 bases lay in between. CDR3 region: CASSIGHHSSPLHF. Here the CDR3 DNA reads TGTGCCAGTAGTATAGGGCACCACAGCTCACCCCTCCACTTT.

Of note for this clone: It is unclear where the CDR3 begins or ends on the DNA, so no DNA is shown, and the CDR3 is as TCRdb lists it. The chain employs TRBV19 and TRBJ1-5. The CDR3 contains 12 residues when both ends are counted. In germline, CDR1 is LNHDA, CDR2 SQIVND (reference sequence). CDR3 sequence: CASTSGNQPQHF.

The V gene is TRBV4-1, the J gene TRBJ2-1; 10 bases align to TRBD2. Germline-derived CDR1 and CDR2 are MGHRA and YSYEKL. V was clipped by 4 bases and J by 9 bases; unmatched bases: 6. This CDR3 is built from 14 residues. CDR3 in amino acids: CASSLSWTSGEQFF. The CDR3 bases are TGCGCCAGCAGCCTCTCCTGGACTAGCGGTGAGCAGTTCTTC.

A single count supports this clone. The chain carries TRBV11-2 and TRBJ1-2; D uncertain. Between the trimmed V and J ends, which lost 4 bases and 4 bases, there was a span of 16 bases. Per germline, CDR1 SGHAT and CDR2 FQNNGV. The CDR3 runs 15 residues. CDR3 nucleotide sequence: TGTGCCAGCAGCTCCCTTCTTACACCTAGCTATGGCTACACCTTC. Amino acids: CASSSLLTPSYGYTF.

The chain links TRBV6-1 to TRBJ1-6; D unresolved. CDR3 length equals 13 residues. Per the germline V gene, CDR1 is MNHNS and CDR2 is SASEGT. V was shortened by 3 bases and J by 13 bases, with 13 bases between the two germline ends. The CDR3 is CASSDRPLRPLHF. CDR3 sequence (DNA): TGTGCCAGCAGTGACCGGCCTCTGCGCCCCCTCCACTTT.

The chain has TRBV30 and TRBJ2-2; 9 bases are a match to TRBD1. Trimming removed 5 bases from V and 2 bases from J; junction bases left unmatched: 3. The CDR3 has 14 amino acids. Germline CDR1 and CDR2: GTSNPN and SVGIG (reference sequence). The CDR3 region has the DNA TGTGCCTGGCGGGGACAGGGAAACACCGGGGAGCTGTTTTTT. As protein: CAWRGQGNTGELFF.

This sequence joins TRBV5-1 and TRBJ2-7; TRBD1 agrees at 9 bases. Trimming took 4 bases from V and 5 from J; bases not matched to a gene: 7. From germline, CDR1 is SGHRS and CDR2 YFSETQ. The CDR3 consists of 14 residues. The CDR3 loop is CASSPGTGNDEQYF. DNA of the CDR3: TGCGCCAGCAGCCCAGGGACAGGGAACGACGAGCAGTACTTC.

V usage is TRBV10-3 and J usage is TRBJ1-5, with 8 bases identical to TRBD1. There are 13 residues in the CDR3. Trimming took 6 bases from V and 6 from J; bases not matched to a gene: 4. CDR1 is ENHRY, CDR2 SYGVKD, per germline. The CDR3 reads CAIRQGAGQPQHF. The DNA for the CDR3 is TGTGCCATCAGGCAGGGGGCAGGTCAGCCCCAGCATTTT.

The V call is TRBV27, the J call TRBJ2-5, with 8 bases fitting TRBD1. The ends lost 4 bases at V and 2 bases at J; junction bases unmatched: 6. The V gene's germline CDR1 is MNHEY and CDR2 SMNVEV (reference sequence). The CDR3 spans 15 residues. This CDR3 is CASSWTGLGQETQYF. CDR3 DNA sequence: TGTGCCAGCAGTTGGACAGGGCTGGGACAAGAGACCCAGTACTTC.

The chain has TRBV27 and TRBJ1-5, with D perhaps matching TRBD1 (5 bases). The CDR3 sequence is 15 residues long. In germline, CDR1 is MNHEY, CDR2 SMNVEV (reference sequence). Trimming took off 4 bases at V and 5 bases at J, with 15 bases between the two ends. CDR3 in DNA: TGTGCCAGCAGTTCGAGACCAGGGATGTATCAGCCCCAGCATTTT. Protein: CASSSRPGMYQPQHF.

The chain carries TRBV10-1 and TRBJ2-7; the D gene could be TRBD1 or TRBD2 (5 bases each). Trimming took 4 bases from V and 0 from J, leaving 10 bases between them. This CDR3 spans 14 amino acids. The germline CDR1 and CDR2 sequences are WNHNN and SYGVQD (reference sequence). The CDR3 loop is CASSAGRISYEQYF. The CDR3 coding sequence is TGCGCCAGCAGTGCGGGACGGATCTCCTACGAGCAGTACTTC.

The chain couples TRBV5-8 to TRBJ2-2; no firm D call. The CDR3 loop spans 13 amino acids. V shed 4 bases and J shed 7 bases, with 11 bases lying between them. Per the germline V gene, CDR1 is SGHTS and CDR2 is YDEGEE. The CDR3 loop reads CASSDHTLGELFF. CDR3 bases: TGTGCCAGCAGCGACCACACCCTCGGGGAGCTGTTTTTT.

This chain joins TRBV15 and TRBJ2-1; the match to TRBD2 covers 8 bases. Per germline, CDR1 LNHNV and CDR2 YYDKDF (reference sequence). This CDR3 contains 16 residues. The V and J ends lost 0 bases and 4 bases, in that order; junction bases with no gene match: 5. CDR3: CATSRDRSGGYNEQFF. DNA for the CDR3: TGTGCCACCAGCAGAGATAGAAGCGGGGGTTACAATGAGCAGTTCTTC.

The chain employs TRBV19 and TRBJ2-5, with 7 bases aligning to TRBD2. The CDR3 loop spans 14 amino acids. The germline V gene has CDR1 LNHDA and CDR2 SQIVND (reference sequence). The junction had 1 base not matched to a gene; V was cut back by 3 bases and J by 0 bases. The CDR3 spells CASSMGLHQETQYF. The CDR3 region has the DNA TGTGCCAGTAGTATGGGACTACACCAAGAGACCCAGTACTTC.

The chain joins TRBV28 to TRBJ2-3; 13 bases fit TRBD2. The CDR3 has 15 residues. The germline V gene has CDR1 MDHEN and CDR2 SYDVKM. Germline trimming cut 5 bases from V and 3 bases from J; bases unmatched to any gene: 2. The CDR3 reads CASSPLAGGTDTQYF. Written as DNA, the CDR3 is TGTGCCAGCAGTCCACTAGCGGGAGGGACAGATACGCAGTATTTT.

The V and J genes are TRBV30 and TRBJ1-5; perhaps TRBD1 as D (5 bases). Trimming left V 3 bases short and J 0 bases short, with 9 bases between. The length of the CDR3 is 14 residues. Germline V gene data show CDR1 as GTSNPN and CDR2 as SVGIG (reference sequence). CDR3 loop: CAWSEGISNQPQHF. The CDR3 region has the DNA TGTGCCTGGAGCGAGGGGATTAGCAATCAGCCCCAGCATTTT.